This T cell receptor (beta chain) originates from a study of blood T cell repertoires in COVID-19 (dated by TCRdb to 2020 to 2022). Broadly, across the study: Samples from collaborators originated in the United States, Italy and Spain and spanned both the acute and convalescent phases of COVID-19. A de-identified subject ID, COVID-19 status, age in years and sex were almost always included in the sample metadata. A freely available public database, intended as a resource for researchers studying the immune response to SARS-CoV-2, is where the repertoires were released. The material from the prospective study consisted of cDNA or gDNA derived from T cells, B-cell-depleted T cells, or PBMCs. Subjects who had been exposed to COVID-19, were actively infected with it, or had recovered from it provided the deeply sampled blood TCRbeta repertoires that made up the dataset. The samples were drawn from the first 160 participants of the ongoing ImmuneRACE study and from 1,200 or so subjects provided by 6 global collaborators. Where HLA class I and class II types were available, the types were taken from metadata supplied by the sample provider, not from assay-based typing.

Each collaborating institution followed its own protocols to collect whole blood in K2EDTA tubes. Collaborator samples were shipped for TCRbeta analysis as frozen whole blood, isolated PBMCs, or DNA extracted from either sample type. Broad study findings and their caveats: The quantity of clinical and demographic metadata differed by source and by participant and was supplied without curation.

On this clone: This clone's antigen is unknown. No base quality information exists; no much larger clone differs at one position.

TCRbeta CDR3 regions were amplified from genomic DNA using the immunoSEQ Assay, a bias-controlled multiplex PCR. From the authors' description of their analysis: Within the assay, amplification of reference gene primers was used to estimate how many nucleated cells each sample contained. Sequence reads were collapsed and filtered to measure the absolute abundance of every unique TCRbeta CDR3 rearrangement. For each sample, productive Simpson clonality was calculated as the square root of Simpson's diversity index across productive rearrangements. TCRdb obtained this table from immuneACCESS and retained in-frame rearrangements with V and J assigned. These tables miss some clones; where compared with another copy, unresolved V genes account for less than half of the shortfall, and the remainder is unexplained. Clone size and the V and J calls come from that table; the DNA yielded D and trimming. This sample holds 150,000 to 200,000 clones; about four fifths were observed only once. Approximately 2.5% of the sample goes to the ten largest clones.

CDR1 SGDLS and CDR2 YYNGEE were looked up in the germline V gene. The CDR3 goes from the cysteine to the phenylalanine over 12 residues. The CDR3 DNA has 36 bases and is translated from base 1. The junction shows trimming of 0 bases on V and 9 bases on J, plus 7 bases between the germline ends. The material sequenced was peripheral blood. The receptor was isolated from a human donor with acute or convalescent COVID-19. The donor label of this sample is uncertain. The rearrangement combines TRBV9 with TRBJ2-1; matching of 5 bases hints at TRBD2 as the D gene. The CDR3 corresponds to CASSVGGGEQFF. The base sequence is TGTGCCAGCAGCGTAGGAGGAGGTGAGCAGTTCTTC.